This T cell receptor beta chain is from a study of blood T cell repertoires in COVID-19. About the research overall: The United States, Italy and Spain were the sources of the acute and convalescent COVID-19 samples. The analysed material was cDNA or gDNA that came from T cells, B-cell-depleted T cells, or PBMCs.

The authors' processing: Counts of nucleated cells, estimated from reference gene primer amplification, were obtained. Sequenced by immunoSEQ multiplex PCR; TCRdb stores in-frame clones only, minus some. The V and J calls and clone size are taken from that table; D and trimming were inferred from the DNA. The repertoire holds about 150,000 clones, about nine tenths seen once, with 2.5% to 3% in the top ten. CDR3 length: 15 amino acids. CDR1 is SGHAT and CDR2 is FQNNGV in the germline V gene. Trimming stripped 6 bases from V and 3 bases from J, with 12 bases between. The receptor's source is a human donor with COVID-19, enrolled during active disease. The donor label of this sample is uncertain. This chain connects TRBV11-2 to TRBJ2-6; possible D gene TRBD1, 6 bases. What was sequenced was peripheral blood. CDR3 loop: CASRRQAGGANVLTF. CDR3 bases: TGTGCCAGCAGACGACAGGCCGGTGGGGCCAACGTCCTGACTTTC.